This T cell receptor (beta chain) was observed in a study of blood T cells in healthy people across ages. Using a J-beta primer mix together with a sample-barcoded 5' primer, a second PCR was run for about 7 to 12 cycles. TCRdb reprocessed the 5' RACE reads via MiXCR and lists one record per CDR3 protein. This sample has more than 650,000 distinct CDR3 sequences, with roughly 24% found just once. The length of the CDR3 is 15 residues. The V and J ends lost 11 bases and 1 base, in that order; junction bases with no gene match: 6. Isolation of PBMCs gave at least 6 million cells per sample. This clonotype was recorded a few times. This same sample was also part of a study on T cells of mothers and their children. From that second work: Donation involved a few healthy Caucasian mothers and the six children that they had.

This chain joins TRBV12-3 or TRBV12-4 and TRBJ2-6; 9 nucleotides match TRBD1. The specimen sequenced was blood. This receptor was obtained from a boy between 10 and 17 years old in good health. CDR3 in amino acids: CARGQGWSGANVLTF. CDR3 coding DNA: TGTGCCCGAGGACAGGGGTGGTCTGGGGCCAACGTCCTGACTTTC.